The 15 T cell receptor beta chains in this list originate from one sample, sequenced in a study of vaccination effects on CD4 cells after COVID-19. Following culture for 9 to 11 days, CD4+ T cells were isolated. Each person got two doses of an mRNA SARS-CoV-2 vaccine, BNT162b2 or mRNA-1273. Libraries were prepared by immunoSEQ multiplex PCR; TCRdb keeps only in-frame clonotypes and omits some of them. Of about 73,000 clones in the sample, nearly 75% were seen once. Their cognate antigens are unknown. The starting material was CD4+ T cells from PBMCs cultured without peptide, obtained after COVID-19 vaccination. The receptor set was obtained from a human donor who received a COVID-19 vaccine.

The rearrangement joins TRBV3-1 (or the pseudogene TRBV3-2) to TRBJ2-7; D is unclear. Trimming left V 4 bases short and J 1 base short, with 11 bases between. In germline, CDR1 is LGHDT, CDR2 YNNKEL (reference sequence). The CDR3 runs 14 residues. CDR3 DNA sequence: TGTGCCAGCAGCCCACGCGATAGATCCTACGAGCAGTACGTC. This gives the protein CASSPRDRSYEQYV.

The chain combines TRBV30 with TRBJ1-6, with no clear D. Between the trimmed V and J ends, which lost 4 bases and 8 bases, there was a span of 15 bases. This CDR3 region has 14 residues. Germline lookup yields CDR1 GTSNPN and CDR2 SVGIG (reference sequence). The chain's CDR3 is CAWTQHVKDSPLHF. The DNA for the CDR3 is TGTGCCTGGACACAACATGTTAAGGATTCACCCCTCCACTTT.

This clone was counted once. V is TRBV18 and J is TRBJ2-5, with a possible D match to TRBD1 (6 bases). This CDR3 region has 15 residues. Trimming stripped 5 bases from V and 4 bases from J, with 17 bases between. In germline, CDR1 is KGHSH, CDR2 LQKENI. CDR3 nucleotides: TGTGCCAGCTCAGCCACCGGACAGCCTCCAGAGACCCAGTACTTC. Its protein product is CASSATGQPPETQYF.

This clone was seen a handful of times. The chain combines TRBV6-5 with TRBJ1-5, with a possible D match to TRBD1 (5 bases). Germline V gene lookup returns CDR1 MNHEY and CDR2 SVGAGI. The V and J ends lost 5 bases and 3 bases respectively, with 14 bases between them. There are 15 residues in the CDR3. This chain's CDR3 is CASSSSQGINQPQHF. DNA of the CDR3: TGTGCCAGCAGTAGTAGTCAGGGAATCAATCAGCCCCAGCATTTT.

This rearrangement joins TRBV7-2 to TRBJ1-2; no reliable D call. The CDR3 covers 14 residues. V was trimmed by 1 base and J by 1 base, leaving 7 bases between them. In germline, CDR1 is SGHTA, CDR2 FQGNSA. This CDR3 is CASSLVQFNYGYTF. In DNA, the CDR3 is TGTGCCAGCAGCTTAGTTCAGTTTAACTATGGCTACACCTTC.

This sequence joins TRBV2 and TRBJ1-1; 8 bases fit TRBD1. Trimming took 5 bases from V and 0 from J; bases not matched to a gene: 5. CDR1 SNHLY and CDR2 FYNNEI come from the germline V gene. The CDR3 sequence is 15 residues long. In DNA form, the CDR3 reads TGTGCCAGCAGTCGGGACAGGCCGATGAACACTGAAGCTTTCTTT. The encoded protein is CASSRDRPMNTEAFF.

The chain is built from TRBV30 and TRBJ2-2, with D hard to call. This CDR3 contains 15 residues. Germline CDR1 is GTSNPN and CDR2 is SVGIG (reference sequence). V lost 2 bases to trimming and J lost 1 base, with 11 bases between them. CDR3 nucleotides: TGTGCCTGGAGTTTCTTGGCCGGGAACACCGGGGAGCTGTTTTTT. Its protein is CAWSFLAGNTGELFF.

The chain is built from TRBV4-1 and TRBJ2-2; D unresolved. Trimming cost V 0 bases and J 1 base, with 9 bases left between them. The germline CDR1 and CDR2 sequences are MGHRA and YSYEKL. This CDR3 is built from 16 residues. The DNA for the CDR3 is TGCGCCAGCAGCCAAGAGCCCCAAAGGAACACCGGGGAGCTGTTTTTT. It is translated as CASSQEPQRNTGELFF.

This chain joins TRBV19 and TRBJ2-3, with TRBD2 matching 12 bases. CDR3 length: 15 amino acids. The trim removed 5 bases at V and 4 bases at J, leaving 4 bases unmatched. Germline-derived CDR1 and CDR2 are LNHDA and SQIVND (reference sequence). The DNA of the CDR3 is TGTGCCAGTAGTTCTAGCGGGGGGGCTGCAGATACGCAGTATTTT. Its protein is CASSSSGGAADTQYF. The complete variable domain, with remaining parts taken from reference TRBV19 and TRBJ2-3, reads DGGITQSPKYLFRKEGQNVTLSCEQNLNHDAMYWYRQDPGQGLRLIYYSQIVNDFQKGDIAEGYSVSREKKESFPLTVTSAQKNPTAFYLCASSSSGGAADTQYFGPGTRLTVL.

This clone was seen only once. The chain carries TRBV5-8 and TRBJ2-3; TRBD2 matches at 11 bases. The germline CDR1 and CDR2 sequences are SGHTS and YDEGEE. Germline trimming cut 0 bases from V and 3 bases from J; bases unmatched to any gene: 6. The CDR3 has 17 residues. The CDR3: CASSLGGLAGGTDTQYF. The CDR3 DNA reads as TGTGCCAGCAGCTTGGGAGGGCTAGCGGGGGGAACAGATACGCAGTATTTT.

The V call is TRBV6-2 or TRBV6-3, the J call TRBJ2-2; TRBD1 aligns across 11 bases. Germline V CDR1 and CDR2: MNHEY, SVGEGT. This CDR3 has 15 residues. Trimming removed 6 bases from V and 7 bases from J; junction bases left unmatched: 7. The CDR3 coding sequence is TGTGCCAGCAGCGATCCGGGACAGGGGGTCGGGGAGCTGTTTTTT. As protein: CASSDPGQGVGELFF.

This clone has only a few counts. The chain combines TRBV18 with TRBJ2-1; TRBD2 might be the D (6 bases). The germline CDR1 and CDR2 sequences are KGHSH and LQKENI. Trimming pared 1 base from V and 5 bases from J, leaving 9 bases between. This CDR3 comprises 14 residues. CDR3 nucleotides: TGTGCCAGCTCACCACGACTAGAAAACAATGAGCAGTTCTTC. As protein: CASSPRLENNEQFF.

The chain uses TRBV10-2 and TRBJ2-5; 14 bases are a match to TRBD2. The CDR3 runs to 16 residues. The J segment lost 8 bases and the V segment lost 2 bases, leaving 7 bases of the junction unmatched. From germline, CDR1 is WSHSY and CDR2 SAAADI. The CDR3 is CASSEHGTSGGQTQYF. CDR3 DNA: TGCGCCAGCAGTGAGCATGGGACTAGCGGGGGCCAAACCCAGTACTTC.

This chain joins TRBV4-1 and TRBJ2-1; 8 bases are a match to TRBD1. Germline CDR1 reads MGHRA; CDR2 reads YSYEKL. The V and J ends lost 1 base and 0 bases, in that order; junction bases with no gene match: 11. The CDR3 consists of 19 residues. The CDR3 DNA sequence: TGCGCCAGCAGCCAAGTTAGGCCGGGACAGGCGATCTCCTACAATGAGCAGTTCTTC. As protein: CASSQVRPGQAISYNEQFF.

CDR3 coding DNA: TGCAGTGCTCGAACAGGGAAAGGCTACACCTTC. Residues: CSARTGKGYTF. The V gene is TRBV20-1, the J gene TRBJ1-2, with a weak D call TRBD1 (6 bases). CDR3 length: 11 residues. V shed 5 bases and J shed 8 bases, with 12 bases lying between them. Germline V CDR1 and CDR2: DFQATT, SNEGSKA (reference sequence).